This T cell receptor beta chain is from a study of cytomegalovirus exposure and HLA in healthy donors. Study details: The platform used for the 100 to 150 validation repertoires matched that of the roughly 630 first-cohort repertoires, a later analysis reported. General study findings and limits: The authors confirmed in vitro that three CMV-associated chains were specific for CMV antigens.

The donors were part of the roughly 120-subject validation cohort, which stood apart from the roughly 670-subject first cohort. Profiling relied on immunoSEQ multiplex PCR, and the TCRdb table lists in-frame clones only, not all of them. The repertoire holds about 330,000 clones, with more than 80% as singletons. This clone has more than one count but fewer than ten. Its antigen is currently unknown. The CDR3 covers 13 residues. Germline CDR1 and CDR2: LGHNT and FRNRAP. Trimming removed 7 bases at V and 8 bases at J, with 17 bases between. The genes are TRBV12-5 and TRBJ1-2, with D possibly being TRBD1 (5 bases). This clonotype was obtained from a woman between 18 and 29 years old in good health and CMV-seronegative. The sample was PBMCs. The CDR3, as DNA: TGTGCTAGTGCCAAGGAGGGGTGGGGAGGCTACACCTTC. Translation: CASAKEGWGGYTF.